The 32 T cell receptor beta chains below come from one sample, sequenced in a study of T cell changes during pregnancy in multiple sclerosis (dated by TCRdb to about 2019). Library method: the immunoSEQ multiplex PCR assay. The immuneACCESS repertoire file appears here via TCRdb, limited to in-frame rearrangements. These files lack a portion of the clones; in checked studies, under half of the deficit traces to unresolved V genes, and the cause of the others is not known. The sample table records about 110,000 clones; 85% to 95% of these occur just once. The ten largest clones capture less than 0.9% of the sample. Sample: peripheral blood, taken in the third trimester of pregnancy. The receptors were sampled from a female donor in good health, enrolled as a control in a pregnancy study.

The V gene is TRBV2, the J gene TRBJ2-3; the D gene is possibly TRBD1 (5 bases). The length of the CDR3 is 13 residues. Trimming removed 9 bases from V and 1 base from J, with 11 bases in between. The germline V gene encodes CDR1 SNHLY and CDR2 FYNNEI. CDR3 region: CARRQRGTDTQYF. The CDR3, as DNA: TGTGCCAGACGACAGAGAGGCACAGATACGCAGTATTTT.

This rearrangement joins TRBV10-3 to TRBJ1-5, with TRBD1 matching over 7 bases. The CDR3 consists of 14 residues. Germline V gene sequence: CDR1 ENHRY, CDR2 SYGVKD. V dropped 2 bases and J dropped 8; count of bases not matched to a gene: 6. DNA for the CDR3: TGTGCCATCAGTGAGACAGGGGCCGGCGAGCCCCAGCATTTT. Residues: CAISETGAGEPQHF.

J is TRBJ2-4 and V is TRBV2; 8 positions match TRBD1. Per germline, CDR1 SNHLY and CDR2 FYNNEI. After removal of 5 bases from V and 2 bases from J, the junction contained 5 bases not matched to a gene. This CDR3 has 15 amino acids. In nucleotides, the CDR3 is TGTGCCAGCAGTTGGGACAGGAGTTCCAAAAACATTCAGTACTTC. This translates into CASSWDRSSKNIQYF.

The chain links TRBV15 to TRBJ1-6; 8 bases map to TRBD1. CDR1 and CDR2 from the germline V gene are LNHNV and YYDKDF (reference sequence). V gave up 1 base and J gave up 7 bases; unmatched junction bases: 3. There are 15 residues in the CDR3. CDR3 region: CATSRGAGGNSPLHF. CDR3 in DNA: TGTGCCACCAGCAGAGGGGCAGGGGGCAATTCACCCCTCCACTTT.

This chain connects TRBV7-2 to TRBJ1-5, with unresolved D. The V gene's germline CDR1 is SGHTA and CDR2 FQGNSA. This CDR3 contains 13 residues. Trimming removed 5 bases at V and 0 bases at J, with 5 bases between. The CDR3 sequence: CASSLNSNQPQHF. CDR3 DNA sequence: TGTGCCAGCAGCCTAAATAGCAATCAGCCCCAGCATTTT.

V usage is TRBV4-3 and J usage is TRBJ1-3; possibly TRBD1 for D (5 bases). The CDR3 length is 15 residues. Trimming took off 4 bases at V and 1 base at J, with 11 bases between the two ends. Germline CDR1 reads LGHNA; CDR2 reads YSLEER. For the CDR3, the DNA is TGCGCCAGCAGCCCCGGGGGAAAGTCTGGAAACACCATATATTTT. It codes for CASSPGGKSGNTIYF.

This rearrangement joins TRBV7-9 to TRBJ1-6; TRBD1 might be the D (5 bases). Trimming left V 1 base short and J 8 bases short, with 12 bases between. CDR3 length: 15 residues. CDR1 SEHNR and CDR2 FQNEAQ come from the germline V gene (reference sequence). Here the CDR3 DNA reads TGTGCCAGCAGCTTAGAGTTGGGGCCGGATTCACCCCTCCACTTT. Translation gives CASSLELGPDSPLHF.

In DNA form, the CDR3 reads TGTGCCAGCAGCTTAGAAACAGGGGCGACTAATGAAAAACTGTTTTTT. Translated: CASSLETGATNEKLFF. The chain has TRBV7-2 and TRBJ1-4, with 7 bases identical to TRBD1. This CDR3 spans 16 amino acids. V lost 1 base and J lost 2; bases outside the gene matches: 4. CDR1 SGHTA and CDR2 FQGNSA come from the germline V gene.

This rearrangement joins TRBV7-8 to TRBJ2-3; D is perhaps TRBD1 (5 bases). V lost 3 bases to trimming and J lost 3 bases, with 10 bases between them. The CDR3 is made up of 14 amino acids. CDR1 is SGHVS and CDR2 is FQNEAQ in the germline V gene. Here the CDR3 reads CASSFWGDTDTQYF. The CDR3 nucleotides read TGTGCCAGCAGCTTCTGGGGCGATACAGATACGCAGTATTTT.

The chain combines TRBV7-2 with TRBJ1-5, with 8 bases identical to TRBD1. V lost 5 bases, J lost 7 bases, and 7 bases stayed unmatched. Germline CDR1 and CDR2: SGHTA and FQGNSA. This CDR3 has 14 amino acids. CDR3 sequence (DNA): TGTGCCAGCAGCCCTCAGGGGGCACAGCAGCCCCAGCATTTT. It specifies CASSPQGAQQPQHF. The variable domain in full, with the rest retrieved from reference TRBV7-2 and TRBJ1-5, is GAGVSQSPSNKVTEKGKDVELRCDPISGHTALYWYRQSLGQGLEFLIYFQGNSAPDKSGLPSDRFSAERTGGSVSTLTIQRTQQEDSAVYLCASSPQGAQQPQHFGDGTRLSIL.

This clone was detected only once. The chain links TRBV19 to TRBJ2-3; D unresolved. Between the trimmed V and J ends, which lost 3 bases and 0 bases, there was a span of 13 bases. The CDR3 runs to 16 residues. Germline values: CDR1 LNHDA, CDR2 SQIVND (reference sequence). CDR3 sequence (DNA): TGTGCCAGTAGTATGAGCAGGCCGATTAGCACAGATACGCAGTATTTT. It is translated as CASSMSRPISTDTQYF.

The chain links TRBV7-3 to TRBJ2-1, with TRBD1 matching 10 bases. The germline V gene has CDR1 SGHTA and CDR2 FQGTGA. The CDR3 is 14 residues long. V lost 5 bases to trimming and J lost 8 bases; unmatched junction nucleotides: 6. The DNA of the CDR3 is TGTGCCAGCAGCGTCCGGGACAGGGGTCATGAGCAGTTCTTC. Amino acids: CASSVRDRGHEQFF.

The gene calls are TRBV10-3 and TRBJ2-3; 12 bases agree with TRBD2. From germline, CDR1 is ENHRY and CDR2 SYGVKD. V shed 5 bases, J shed 1 base, and the junction held 10 bases outside the gene matches. There are 18 residues in the CDR3. The CDR3 is CAISTIRLAGAGTDTQYF. The CDR3 DNA sequence: TGTGCCATCAGTACTATTCGACTAGCGGGGGCCGGCACAGATACGCAGTATTTT.

The chain is built from TRBV7-6 and TRBJ2-3; 12 nucleotides line up with TRBD2. The V gene end was trimmed by 6 bases and the J gene end by 2 bases; junction bases not matched to a gene: 6. Germline CDR1 is SGHVS and CDR2 is FNYEAQ. The CDR3 length is 16 residues. CDR3 sequence: CASSYTSGGPTDTQYF. CDR3 nucleotide sequence: TGTGCCAGCAGTTATACTAGCGGGGGGCCCACAGATACGCAGTATTTT.

The chain has TRBV4-3 and TRBJ2-3, with D possibly matching TRBD2 (7 bases). Per the germline V gene, CDR1 is LGHNA and CDR2 is YSLEER. CDR3 length: 14 residues. V lost 2 bases and J lost 6, with 12 bases in between. CDR3 in amino acids: CASSQRRGADTQYF. DNA of the CDR3: TGCGCCAGCAGCCAAAGACGGGGGGCGGATACGCAGTATTTT.

V is TRBV30 and J is TRBJ1-4, with TRBD1 identical over 7 bases. Trimming took 1 base from V and 7 from J; bases not matched to a gene: 9. Germline V gene lookup returns CDR1 GTSNPN and CDR2 SVGIG (reference sequence). There are 15 residues in the CDR3. CDR3 coding DNA: TGTGCCTGGAGTGCAGGGACAGTAATTAGTGAAAAACTGTTTTTT. Encoded protein: CAWSAGTVISEKLFF.

The V and J genes are TRBV4-2 and TRBJ2-5; 7 bases align to TRBD2. With 0 bases clipped from V and 5 bases from J, the junction kept 6 bases outside the gene matches. This CDR3 has 15 residues. From germline, CDR1 is LGHNA and CDR2 YNFKEQ. The CDR3 coding sequence is TGTGCCAGCAGCCAAGATTGGGGTAGCGGGGAGACCCAGTACTTC. This codes for CASSQDWGSGETQYF.

The chain carries TRBV5-1 and TRBJ2-7, with D tentatively TRBD2 (6 bases). CDR3 length equals 12 residues. V dropped 9 bases and J dropped 7 bases, with 17 bases sitting between them. Per the germline V gene, CDR1 is SGHRS and CDR2 is YFSETQ. Here the CDR3 DNA reads TGCGCCACCGGGGAACCTGGAGGGGAGCAGTACTTC. Its translation is CATGEPGGEQYF.

The rearrangement joins TRBV9 to TRBJ2-1, with 9 bases matching TRBD1. V was pared by 0 bases and J by 9 bases, with 4 bases of the junction left unmatched. Germline V gene lookup returns CDR1 SGDLS and CDR2 YYNGEE. CDR3 size: 14 residues. This CDR3 is CASSVVDRGSEQFF. DNA for the CDR3: TGTGCCAGCAGCGTAGTGGACAGGGGAAGTGAGCAGTTCTTC.

This chain connects TRBV11-2 to TRBJ2-4, with D tentatively TRBD1 (7 bases). Germline V gene sequence: CDR1 SGHAT, CDR2 FQNNGV. Trimming took 5 bases from V and 5 from J, leaving 22 bases between them. CDR3 length equals 17 residues. CDR3 sequence: CASSLLEGRGAQNIQYF. The DNA for the CDR3 is TGTGCCAGCAGCCTCCTTGAGGGCAGGGGGGCCCAAAACATTCAGTACTTC.

This chain uses TRBV30 with TRBJ1-6, with D perhaps TRBD1 (5 bases). In germline, CDR1 is GTSNPN, CDR2 SVGIG (reference sequence). Trimming cost V 1 base and J 3 bases, with 10 bases left between them. The length of the CDR3 is 15 residues. CDR3 nucleotides: TGTGCCTGGAGTGAGATGGGGGGCTATAATTCACCCCTCCACTTT. This sequence encodes CAWSEMGGYNSPLHF.

As DNA, the CDR3 is TGTGCCAGCTCACCTCCGGGACAGGGTAGGACTGAAGCTTTCTTT. This translates into CASSPPGQGRTEAFF. The genes are TRBV18 and TRBJ1-1; 9 bases fit TRBD1. Germline V gives CDR1 KGHSH, CDR2 LQKENI. Trimming cost V 3 bases and J 5 bases; bases outside gene matches: 7. This CDR3 has 15 amino acids.

This sequence joins TRBV7-2 and TRBJ1-6, with D possibly being TRBD1 (6 bases). The CDR3 length is 16 residues. Germline CDR1 reads SGHTA; CDR2 reads FQGNSA. The ends were cut back, 3 bases at V and 3 bases at J, with 12 bases in the middle. CDR3 in amino acids: CASSFTGLNYNSPLHF. The CDR3, as DNA: TGTGCCAGCAGCTTCACAGGGCTGAACTATAATTCACCCCTCCACTTT.

This clone was picked up one time. The gene calls are TRBV2 and TRBJ1-4; D may be TRBD1 (5 bases). The length of the CDR3 is 17 residues. V lost 3 bases and J lost 4, with 18 bases in between. The germline CDR1 and CDR2 sequences are SNHLY and FYNNEI. CDR3 region: CASSEAEGLPFNEKLFF. The CDR3, as DNA: TGTGCCAGCAGTGAGGCGGAGGGACTTCCATTTAATGAAAAACTGTTTTTT. Full variable domain (outside the CDR3, taken from reference TRBV2 and TRBJ1-4): EPEVTQTPSHQVTQMGQEVILRCVPISNHLYFYWYRQILGQKVEFLVSFYNNEISEKSEIFDDQFSVERPDGSNFTLKIRSTKLEDSAMYFCASSEAEGLPFNEKLFFGSGTQLSVL.

This chain links TRBV5-6 with TRBJ2-7; 7 nucleotides match TRBD1. The ends lost 4 bases at V and 3 bases at J; junction bases unmatched: 22. This CDR3 is 19 amino acids long. Germline CDR1 SGHDT, CDR2 YYEEEE. Here the CDR3 DNA reads TGTGCCAGCAGCGGACTTGACAGGGAAGCTACCAGCTCGATCTACGAGCAGTACTTC. Amino acids: CASSGLDREATSSIYEQYF. Using reference TRBV5-6 and TRBJ2-7 for the parts outside the CDR3, the full variable domain is DAGVTQSPTHLIKTRGQQVTLRCSPKSGHDTVSWYQQALGQGPQFIFQYYEEEERQRGNFPDRFSGHQFPNYSSELNVNALLLGDSALYLCASSGLDREATSSIYEQYFGPGTRLTVT.

V and J are TRBV2 and TRBJ1-5, with D possibly matching TRBD1 (6 bases). This CDR3 comprises 15 residues. Germline V gene sequence: CDR1 SNHLY, CDR2 FYNNEI. Trimming shortened V by 6 bases and J by 1 base, and 13 bases separated the two germline ends. The CDR3 bases are TGTGCCAGCAGGGCTCTACAGGGAAGCAATCAGCCCCAGCATTTT. Encoded protein: CASRALQGSNQPQHF.

V gene TRBV5-1 combines with J gene TRBJ2-1; perhaps TRBD2 as D (6 bases). V lost 4 bases and J 8 bases, leaving 22 bases between the germline ends. The CDR3 sequence is 16 residues long. Germline assignment: CDR1 SGHRS and CDR2 YFSETQ. The CDR3 DNA follows: TGCGCCAGCAGCCCGTCCCGGGGGATCCCGGCCGATGAGCAGTTCTTC. Translating gives CASSPSRGIPADEQFF.

The V gene is TRBV4-1, the J gene TRBJ1-2; D remains unclear. The germline V gene encodes CDR1 MGHRA and CDR2 YSYEKL. This CDR3 region has 15 residues. Trimming stripped 2 bases from V and 6 bases from J, with 16 bases between. CDR3 sequence reads: CASSQRNSPLDGYTF. The CDR3 bases are TGCGCCAGCAGCCAACGGAACAGCCCCTTGGATGGCTACACCTTC.

The chain joins TRBV7-9 to TRBJ2-3; TRBD2 is a possible D gene (6 bases). V lost 1 base to trimming and J lost 8 bases, with 13 bases between them. The CDR3 is made up of 14 amino acids. Germline CDR1 and CDR2: SEHNR and FQNEAQ (reference sequence). CDR3 sequence (DNA): TGTGCCAGCAGCTTAGACCTTGGGACTCTTACGCAGTATTTT. It specifies CASSLDLGTLTQYF.

This chain links TRBV5-1 with TRBJ2-3, with 9 positions matching TRBD2. The germline V gene has CDR1 SGHRS and CDR2 YFSETQ. The CDR3 is 17 residues long. Trimming took 3 bases from V and 0 from J; bases not matched to a gene: 8. For the CDR3, the DNA is TGCGCCAGCAGCTCCATAGCGGGGGCGCCTAGCACAGATACGCAGTATTTT. It specifies CASSSIAGAPSTDTQYF.

The gene calls are TRBV19 and TRBJ2-1, with D perhaps matching TRBD1 (6 bases). Trimming left V 1 base short and J 8 bases short, with 12 bases between. CDR3 length: 14 residues. CDR1 and CDR2 (germline): LNHDA, SQIVND (reference sequence). The chain's CDR3 is CASSIAGGEDEQFF. The CDR3 DNA reads as TGTGCCAGTAGTATAGCTGGGGGCGAGGATGAGCAGTTCTTC.

The V and J genes are TRBV19 and TRBJ1-5; D is ambiguous. The CDR3 totals 13 residues. The ends were cut back, 2 bases at V and 4 bases at J, with 6 bases in the middle. The V gene's germline CDR1 is LNHDA and CDR2 SQIVND (reference sequence). Written as DNA, the CDR3 is TGTGCCAGTAGTATACAAACTAATCAGCCCCAGCATTTT. It translates to CASSIQTNQPQHF. Supplemented by reference TRBV19 and TRBJ1-5, the full variable domain reads DGGITQSPKYLFRKEGQNVTLSCEQNLNHDAMYWYRQDPGQGLRLIYYSQIVNDFQKGDIAEGYSVSREKKESFPLTVTSAQKNPTAFYLCASSIQTNQPQHFGDGTRLSIL.